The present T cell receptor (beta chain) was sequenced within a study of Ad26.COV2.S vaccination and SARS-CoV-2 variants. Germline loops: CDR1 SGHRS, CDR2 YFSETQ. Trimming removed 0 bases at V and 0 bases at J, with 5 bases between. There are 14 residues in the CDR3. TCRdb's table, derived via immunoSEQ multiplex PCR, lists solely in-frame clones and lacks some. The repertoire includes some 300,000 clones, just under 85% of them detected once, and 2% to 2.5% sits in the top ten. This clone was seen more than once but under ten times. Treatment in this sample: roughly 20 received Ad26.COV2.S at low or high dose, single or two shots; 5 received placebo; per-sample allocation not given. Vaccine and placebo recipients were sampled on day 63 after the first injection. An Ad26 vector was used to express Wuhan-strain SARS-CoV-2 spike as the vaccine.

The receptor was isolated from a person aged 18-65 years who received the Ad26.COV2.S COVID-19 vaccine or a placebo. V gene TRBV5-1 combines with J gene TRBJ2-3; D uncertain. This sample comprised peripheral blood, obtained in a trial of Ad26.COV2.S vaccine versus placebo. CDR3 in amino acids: CASSLELSTDTQYF. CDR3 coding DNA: TGCGCCAGCAGCTTGGAACTTAGCACAGATACGCAGTATTTT.